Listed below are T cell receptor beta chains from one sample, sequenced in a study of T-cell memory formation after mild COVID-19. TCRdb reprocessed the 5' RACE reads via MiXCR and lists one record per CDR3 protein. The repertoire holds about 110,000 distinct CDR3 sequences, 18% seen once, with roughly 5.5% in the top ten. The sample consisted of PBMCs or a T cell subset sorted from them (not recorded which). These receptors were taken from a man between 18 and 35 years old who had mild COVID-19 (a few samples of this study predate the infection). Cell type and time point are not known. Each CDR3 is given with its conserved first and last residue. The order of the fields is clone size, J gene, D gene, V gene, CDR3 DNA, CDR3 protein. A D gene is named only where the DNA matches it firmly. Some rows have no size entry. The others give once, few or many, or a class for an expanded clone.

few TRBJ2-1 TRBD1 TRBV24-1 TGTGCCACCAGTGATTTGGCAGGGGGCAATTTTGAGCAGTTCTTC CATSDLAGGNFEQFF
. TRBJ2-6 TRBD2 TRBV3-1 TGTGCCAGCGGAGCTGACCGGTTTCTAGCGGGGGTTGGGGCCAACGTCCTGACTTTC CASGADRFLAGVGANVLTF
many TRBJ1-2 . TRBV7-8 TGTGCCAGCAGCCTTTCCGAGGCGTCCTATGGCTACACCTTC CASSLSEASYGYTF
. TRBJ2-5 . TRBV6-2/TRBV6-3 TGTGCCAGCAGTTGGAGGAGGTCGGCGGGGAACGTACAAGAGACCCAGTACTTC CASSWRRSAGNVQETQYF
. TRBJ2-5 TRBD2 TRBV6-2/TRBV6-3 TGTGCCAGCAGTTCTCACACGGGACTAGCGGGTCTCCAAGAGACCCAGTACTTC CASSSHTGLAGLQETQYF
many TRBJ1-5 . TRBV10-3 TGTGCCATAAGACAAGACAGCAATCAGCCCCAGCATTTT CAIRQDSNQPQHF
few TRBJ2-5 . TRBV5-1 TGCGCCAGCAGCGAGGGGGGAGGAGAGACCCAGTACTTC CASSEGGGETQYF
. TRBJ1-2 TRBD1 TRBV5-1 TGCGCCAGCAGCTTGGCTCCAGGGGGTATGAACTATGGCTACACCTTC CASSLAPGGMNYGYTF
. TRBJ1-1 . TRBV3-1 TGTGCCAGCAGCCAATCCTGGCAGAACACTGAAGCTTTCTTT CASSQSWQNTEAFF
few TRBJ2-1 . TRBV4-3 TGCGCCAGCAGCCAAGGGCCTTGGGATGAGCAGTTCTTC CASSQGPWDEQFF
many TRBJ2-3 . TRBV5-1 TGCGCCAGCAGCTGGAACCCGGGGGGCGAAGATACGCAGTATTTT CASSWNPGGEDTQYF
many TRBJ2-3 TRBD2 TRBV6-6 TGTGCCAGCAGTGACTCAACTAGCGGGGGGGCTGATACGCAGTATTTT CASSDSTSGGADTQYF
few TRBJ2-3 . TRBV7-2 TGTGCCAGCAGCTTAGGGGGGTCGCGGCGCACAGATACGCAGTATTTT CASSLGGSRRTDTQYF
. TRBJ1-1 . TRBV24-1 TGTGCCACCAGTGATGCCGGGGGCCCAGGTGAAGCTTTCTTT CATSDAGGPGEAFF
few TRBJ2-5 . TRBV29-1 TGCAGCGTTGATGAGACCCAGTACTTC CSVDETQYF
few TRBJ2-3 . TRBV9 TGTGCCAGCAGCGTAGCGGGGGTTCAATCCCATACGCAGTATTTT CASSVAGVQSHTQYF
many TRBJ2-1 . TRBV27 TGTGCCAGCAGTTTATCGCCCGGACAAGGATACAATGAGCAGTTCTTC CASSLSPGQGYNEQFF
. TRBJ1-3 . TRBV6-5 TGTGCCAGCGCAAGCTCGGGGAACGGAAACACCATATATTTT CASASSGNGNTIYF
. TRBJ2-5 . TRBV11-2 TGTGCCAGCAGCTTCAATGAGGAGACCCAGTACTTC CASSFNEETQYF